Here is one TCR beta chain with its context. The treatment is: oral pan-JAK inhibitor, 5-10 mg twice daily. The germline V and J ends were trimmed by 0 bases and 1 base, with 12 bases remaining between them. This CDR3 region has 16 residues. Germline V gene lookup returns CDR1 SGHNT and CDR2 YYREEE (reference sequence). This sample was taken from a study of CD8+ T cells in alopecia areata. RNA extraction was followed by reverse transcription into cDNA, which acted as the sequencing template. Measured with immunoSEQ multiplex PCR; TCRdb has only the in-frame clones, and not every one. Of around 270,000 clones listed, 58% were seen once; the top ten hold around 1.7%.

This receptor was taken from a human donor with alopecia areata. The specimen was CD4+ T cells sorted from blood, collected at week 24, from a patient treated with tofacitinib. V and J are TRBV5-4 and TRBJ2-3; no firm D call. The DNA for the CDR3 is TGTGCCAGCAGCTTGGCTCCTCCTAGTCGCACAGATACGCAGTATTTT. This translates into CASSLAPPSRTDTQYF.